This paragraph covers one T cell receptor beta chain sequence. Assay used: immunoSEQ multiplex PCR; TCRdb lists only in-frame clones, some missing. The sample contains 390,000 or so clones, about 87% of which appear only once. The data derive from a study of blood T cell repertoires in COVID-19. This CDR3 region has 15 residues. The germline V and J ends were trimmed by 6 bases and 6 bases, with 21 bases remaining between them. CDR1 MNHEY and CDR2 SVGEGT come from the germline V gene. V is TRBV6-2 or TRBV6-3 and J is TRBJ2-7; a weak D match, TRBD2 (6 bases). Sequencing was done on a sample of peripheral blood. This TCR was recovered from a woman in her 30s with COVID-19, enrolled during active disease. The CDR3 DNA follows: TGTGCCAGCAGCCACGGATGGGAGGAAGGCGGCGAGCAGTACTTC. This codes for CASSHGWEEGGEQYF.